This record looks at one T cell receptor beta chain sequence and its context. Time point in this sample: blood 2 weeks post-SBRT. The treatment is: 15 Gy SBRT to primary tumor, nephrectomy 4 weeks later. The data were produced by immunoSEQ multiplex PCR, yet TCRdb's version contains in-frame clones alone and is incomplete. The sample lists roughly 150,000 clones; about nine tenths were seen once. This entry belongs to a study of radiation and T cells in renal cell carcinoma. Study context: Nephrectomy followed 15 Gy stereotactic body radiation by 4 weeks.

The sequence came from a woman aged 45-59 years with renal cell carcinoma. Material: blood, obtained from a patient whose treatment included radiotherapy and nephrectomy.

The CDR3 nucleotides read TGTGCCAGCAGCCCCATCGACCGGGCCGCGGATAATTCACCCCTCCACTTT. Its translation: CASSPIDRAADNSPLHF. This chain uses TRBV9 with TRBJ1-6; no reliable D call. The CDR3 contains 17 residues. CDR1 is SGDLS and CDR2 is YYNGEE in the germline V gene. V lost 4 bases to trimming and J lost 5 bases, with 19 bases between them.